This T cell receptor beta chain was captured by sequencing in a study of STAT5B mutations in CD4+ large granular lymphocyte leukemia. General study points: Main leukemic clonotypes were patient-specific, but more than 20% appeared at low frequency elsewhere.

For this clone: The antigen remains undetermined.

Only in-frame clones appear in the TCRdb table, and some are missing; sequencing was by immunoSEQ multiplex PCR. The sample records around 30,000 clones, 65% to 80% being singletons. V shed 6 bases and J 5 bases; nucleotides not matched to a gene: 6. This CDR3 has 13 residues. Germline-derived CDR1 and CDR2 are SGHVS and FNYEAQ. This TCR was recovered from a human donor in good health. J is TRBJ2-5 and V is TRBV7-6, with 7 nucleotides matching TRBD1. The sequenced material came from CD4+ T cells from blood buffy coats. As DNA, the CDR3 is TGTGCCAGCAGTTACAGGGGTGGTGAGACCCAGTACTTC. The encoded protein is CASSYRGGETQYF.